Listed below are T cell receptor beta chains from one sample, sequenced in a study of blood T cell repertoires in COVID-19. Assay used: immunoSEQ multiplex PCR; TCRdb lists only in-frame clones, some missing. This sample has some 210,000 clones, with around 86% found just once. Material for sequencing was peripheral blood. These receptors were taken from a man in his 60s who had recovered from COVID-19. The CDR3 runs from the conserved cysteine through the conserved F or W. Each record gives: clone size, J gene, D gene, V gene, CDR3 DNA, CDR3 protein. D genes are given only for firm matches. Size is omitted from some rows. Given values are once, few, many or a class for expanded clones.

size: .; J: TRBJ1-2; D: TRBD1; V: TRBV5-6; DNA: TGTGCCAGCAGCTCCGGGACAGGGATTGGCTACACCTTC; CDR3: CASSSGTGIGYTF
size: .; J: TRBJ2-3; D: .; V: TRBV11-3; DNA: TGTGCCAGCAGCTTTTTGGGCCCTCAAGATACGCAGTATTTT; CDR3: CASSFLGPQDTQYF
size: .; J: TRBJ2-3; D: TRBD2; V: TRBV3-1/TRBV3-2; DNA: TGTGCCAGCAGCCAAATCAGGACTAGCGGGGGGACAGATACGCAGTATTTT; CDR3: CASSQIRTSGGTDTQYF
size: .; J: TRBJ2-7; D: TRBD1; V: TRBV6-2/TRBV6-3; DNA: TGTGCCAGCAGTGACAGGGGAGTGAGCTCCTACGAGCAGTACTTC; CDR3: CASSDRGVSSYEQYF
size: .; J: TRBJ2-7; D: TRBD2; V: TRBV6-5; DNA: TGTGCCAGCAGTCTAGCGGGGTCCTACGAGCAGTACTTC; CDR3: CASSLAGSYEQYF
size: .; J: TRBJ2-2; D: .; V: TRBV6-5; DNA: TGTGCCAGCAGCGGTAGCTTGAACACCGGGGAGCTGTTTTTT; CDR3: CASSGSLNTGELFF
size: .; J: TRBJ2-3; D: .; V: TRBV2; DNA: TGTGCCAGCAGTGAGTTGGGGGCCACAGATACGCAGTATTTT; CDR3: CASSELGATDTQYF
size: .; J: TRBJ1-3; D: .; V: TRBV5-1; DNA: TGCGCCAGCAGCCCCGGGAGTTCTGGAAACACCATATATTTT; CDR3: CASSPGSSGNTIYF
size: .; J: TRBJ1-1; D: TRBD1; V: TRBV6-5; DNA: TGTGCCAGCAGTTTCCGGGACAGGGGCCCGAACACTGAAGCTTTCTTT; CDR3: CASSFRDRGPNTEAFF
size: .; J: TRBJ2-3; D: .; V: TRBV19; DNA: TGTGCCAGTAGTATAGATCACGGTCTAGCGTTGCGAGATACGCAGTATTTT; CDR3: CASSIDHGLALRDTQYF
size: .; J: TRBJ2-1; D: TRBD2; V: TRBV9; DNA: TGTGCCAGCAGCGTAGTTAGCGGGGGAGACTACAATGAGCAGTTCTTC; CDR3: CASSVVSGGDYNEQFF
size: .; J: TRBJ2-5; D: TRBD2; V: TRBV27; DNA: TGTGCCAGCAGTCCTCCTAGCGGGAGAGGAGAGACCCAGTACTTC; CDR3: CASSPPSGRGETQYF
size: .; J: TRBJ2-3; D: TRBD2; V: TRBV7-6; DNA: TGTGCCAGCAGCCTCGGACTAGCGGGAGCATTGGCCGATACGCAGTATTTT; CDR3: CASSLGLAGALADTQYF
size: .; J: TRBJ1-4; D: .; V: TRBV7-6; DNA: TGTGCCAGCACCCTTAGGGCCTCAGGGGTTGAAAAACTGTTTTTT; CDR3: CASTLRASGVEKLFF
size: .; J: TRBJ1-1; D: .; V: TRBV27; DNA: TGTGCCAGCAGGCAGTCCCCTAACACTGAAGCTTTCTTT; CDR3: CASRQSPNTEAFF
size: .; J: TRBJ1-4; D: .; V: TRBV6-5; DNA: TGTGCCAGCAGTTACTCTCCCAGGGAGGGGGAAAAACTGTTTTTT; CDR3: CASSYSPREGEKLFF
size: .; J: TRBJ2-1; D: TRBD2; V: TRBV28; DNA: TGTGCCAGCAGTTTAAATCCTAGCGGGTCCTACTACAATGAGCAGTTCTTC; CDR3: CASSLNPSGSYYNEQFF
size: .; J: TRBJ2-2; D: .; V: TRBV11-3; DNA: TGTGCCAGCAGCCTCCAGGGTGGCTACAACACCGGGGAGCTGTTTTTT; CDR3: CASSLQGGYNTGELFF
size: .; J: TRBJ2-7; D: TRBD1; V: TRBV5-1; DNA: TGCGCCAGCAGCTCCGGGGGGACAGGGCCCTACGAGCAGTACTTC; CDR3: CASSSGGTGPYEQYF
size: .; J: TRBJ1-5; D: .; V: TRBV7-9; DNA: TGTGCCAGCAGCTTGGGGCGAGGTGGCAATCAGCCCCAGCATTTT; CDR3: CASSLGRGGNQPQHF
size: .; J: TRBJ1-5; D: .; V: TRBV6-5; DNA: TGTGCCAGCCGGACAGACAATAGCAATCAGCCCCAGCATTTT; CDR3: CASRTDNSNQPQHF
size: .; J: TRBJ1-2; D: TRBD1; V: TRBV27; DNA: TGTGCCAGCAGTACCTTCGGGACAGCTCCGAACTATGGCTACACCTTC; CDR3: CASSTFGTAPNYGYTF
size: .; J: TRBJ2-7; D: .; V: TRBV3-1/TRBV3-2; DNA: TGTGCCAGCAGCCAAGAACACACCAGTCCCTACGAGCAGTACTTC; CDR3: CASSQEHTSPYEQYF
size: .; J: TRBJ1-5; D: TRBD1; V: TRBV7-3; DNA: TGTGCCAGCAGCCCCCACCGGAAAGTTTTCACCGGGACAGGATTTAATCAGCCCCAGCATTTT; CDR3: CASSPHRKVFTGTGFNQPQHF
size: .; J: TRBJ2-7; D: TRBD2; V: TRBV27; DNA: TGTGCCAGTTCACCGGGACTAGCGAACTACGAGCAGTACTTC; CDR3: CASSPGLANYEQYF
size: .; J: TRBJ2-7; D: TRBD2; V: TRBV7-6; DNA: TGTGCCAGCAGCCATAGTACTAGCGGAGACTCCTACGAGCAGTACTTC; CDR3: CASSHSTSGDSYEQYF
size: .; J: TRBJ2-1; D: TRBD2; V: TRBV6-5; DNA: TGTGCCAGCAGCCCGGGACTAGCGAGGGACAATGAGCAGTTCTTC; CDR3: CASSPGLARDNEQFF
size: .; J: TRBJ2-1; D: TRBD2; V: TRBV7-2; DNA: TGTGCCAGCAGCTTCTCCGGGACTAGCGGGAGTAATGAGCAGTTCTTC; CDR3: CASSFSGTSGSNEQFF
size: .; J: TRBJ1-1; D: .; V: TRBV5-8; DNA: TGTGCCAGCAGCTTAGGGAGGGGAAACACTGAAGCTTTCTTT; CDR3: CASSLGRGNTEAFF
size: .; J: TRBJ2-3; D: TRBD2; V: TRBV5-6; DNA: TGTGCCAGCAGCTTGAGGTGGGGACTAGTCACAGATACGCAGTATTTT; CDR3: CASSLRWGLVTDTQYF
size: .; J: TRBJ1-1; D: .; V: TRBV4-1; DNA: TGCGCCAGCAGCCAAAAACCCGGGACTGAAGCTTTCTTT; CDR3: CASSQKPGTEAFF
size: .; J: TRBJ1-1; D: .; V: TRBV7-3; DNA: TGTGCCAGCAGCTTACTGGGGCAGAACACTGAAGCTTTCTTT; CDR3: CASSLLGQNTEAFF
size: few; J: TRBJ1-1; D: .; V: TRBV10-1; DNA: TGCGCCAGCAGAACCGCAGGGCAAGCTTTCTTT; CDR3: CASRTAGQAFF
size: few; J: TRBJ2-5; D: .; V: TRBV7-9; DNA: TGTGCCAGCAGCTTAGCGTCTGGGCCATGGGAGACCCAGTACTTC; CDR3: CASSLASGPWETQYF
size: .; J: TRBJ2-3; D: TRBD2; V: TRBV6-5; DNA: TGTGCCAGCATTCGTAGCGGGAAGGCCTTAGATACGCAGTATTTT; CDR3: CASIRSGKALDTQYF
size: .; J: TRBJ2-5; D: TRBD2; V: TRBV3-1/TRBV3-2; DNA: TGTGCCAGCAGCCTAGTGGCTAGCGGGAGGGGGGGGTTAGAGACCCAGTACTTC; CDR3: CASSLVASGRGGLETQYF
size: .; J: TRBJ2-1; D: TRBD1; V: TRBV20-1; DNA: TGCAGTGCTAGTAGCCTTTTCGGACAGGTCAACAATGAGCAGTTCTTC; CDR3: CSASSLFGQVNNEQFF
size: .; J: TRBJ2-2; D: .; V: TRBV5-1; DNA: TGCGCCAGCAGCTTGGAATCTAGCGTCTCGAGCGGGGAGCTGTTTTTT; CDR3: CASSLESSVSSGELFF
size: few; J: TRBJ2-7; D: TRBD1; V: TRBV7-2; DNA: TGTGCCAGCAGCTTGCTTGGGACAGGGGGCGCGGAGGAGCAGTACTTC; CDR3: CASSLLGTGGAEEQYF
size: few; J: TRBJ1-3; D: TRBD1; V: TRBV6-5; DNA: TGTGCCAGCAGTAACCAGGGGGCGACGGGAAACACCATATATTTT; CDR3: CASSNQGATGNTIYF
size: .; J: TRBJ2-5; D: TRBD2; V: TRBV3-1/TRBV3-2; DNA: TGTGCCAGCTCCGGCGGGGGGCGGGAGACCCAGTACTTC; CDR3: CASSGGGRETQYF
size: .; J: TRBJ1-6; D: .; V: TRBV6-5; DNA: TGTGCCAGCAACAAAGCGACCTATAATTCACCCCTCCACTTT; CDR3: CASNKATYNSPLHF
size: .; J: TRBJ1-5; D: .; V: TRBV5-1; DNA: TGCGCCAGCAGCCCAGGGCAGTCTAATCAGCCCCAGCATTTT; CDR3: CASSPGQSNQPQHF
size: .; J: TRBJ2-3; D: .; V: TRBV5-1; DNA: TGCGCCAGCAGCTTGACTGAGGGAGATACGCAGTATTTT; CDR3: CASSLTEGDTQYF
size: .; J: TRBJ1-2; D: TRBD1; V: TRBV9; DNA: TGTGCCAGCAGCAGGGGGCGCGGTAATGGCTACACCTTC; CDR3: CASSRGRGNGYTF
size: .; J: TRBJ1-2; D: TRBD1; V: TRBV7-9; DNA: TGTGCCAGCAGTCCCGGGACAGGGCCTGGCTACACCTTC; CDR3: CASSPGTGPGYTF
size: .; J: TRBJ2-7; D: TRBD1; V: TRBV3-1/TRBV3-2; DNA: TGTGCCAGCAGCCACCAGAAGAGGAGACAGGGGGCCGACGAGCAGTACTTC; CDR3: CASSHQKRRQGADEQYF
size: .; J: TRBJ2-1; D: .; V: TRBV6-5; DNA: TGTGCCAGCAGTTACACCCGGGACACGTACAATGAGCAGTTCTTC; CDR3: CASSYTRDTYNEQFF
size: .; J: TRBJ2-5; D: TRBD1; V: TRBV6-5; DNA: TGTGCCAGCAGTCGCGGGACAGGGGGTATGGAGACCCAGTACTTC; CDR3: CASSRGTGGMETQYF
size: .; J: TRBJ2-2; D: .; V: TRBV7-2; DNA: TGTGCCAGACAGGGGAACACCGGGGAGCTGTTTTTT; CDR3: CARQGNTGELFF
size: .; J: TRBJ1-3; D: .; V: TRBV11-1; DNA: TGTGCCAGCAGCAGTAGCCCGGCTTTTTACGGAAACACCATATATTTT; CDR3: CASSSSPAFYGNTIYF
size: .; J: TRBJ2-6; D: TRBD1; V: TRBV15; DNA: TGTGCCACCAGCAGAGGGCAGGGGGCAGGTGGGGCCAACGTCCTGACTTTC; CDR3: CATSRGQGAGGANVLTF
size: .; J: TRBJ2-1; D: TRBD2; V: TRBV3-1/TRBV3-2; DNA: TGTGCCAGCAGCCAGGCCCGGGAGGAGATTGGGAATGAGCAGTTCTTC; CDR3: CASSQAREEIGNEQFF
size: .; J: TRBJ2-2; D: .; V: TRBV19; DNA: TGTGCCAGTAGTATCCGGACAGATCCCACCGGGGAGCTGTTTTTT; CDR3: CASSIRTDPTGELFF
size: .; J: TRBJ2-3; D: .; V: TRBV2; DNA: TGTGCCAGCATTCTAGACTTCGCTAGCACAGATACGCAGTATTTT; CDR3: CASILDFASTDTQYF
size: .; J: TRBJ1-1; D: .; V: TRBV9; DNA: TGTGCCAGCAGCGTAGGGAGTAAATCGAACACTGAAGCTTTCTTT; CDR3: CASSVGSKSNTEAFF
size: .; J: TRBJ2-7; D: .; V: TRBV27; DNA: TGTGCCAGCAGTCCAAATCCGGGACAAGGCCCTCGCGAGCAGTACTTC; CDR3: CASSPNPGQGPREQYF
size: .; J: TRBJ1-5; D: .; V: TRBV18; DNA: TGTGCCAGCTCACGGCTCCAGGTTATACTCAATCAGCCCCAGCATTTT; CDR3: CASSRLQVILNQPQHF
size: .; J: TRBJ1-3; D: .; V: TRBV5-6; DNA: TGTGCCAGCAGCACTCCCGGGTACTCTGGAAACACCATATATTTT; CDR3: CASSTPGYSGNTIYF